This T cell receptor beta chain derives from a study of blood T cell repertoires in COVID-19. Whole-study context: Whether acute or convalescent, the COVID-19 samples came from the United States, Italy and Spain.

The assay was immunoSEQ multiplex PCR, and TCRdb's table has in-frame clones only and misses some. Found here are roughly 38,000 clones, 65% to 85% of them singletons; the top ten hold 10%. This CDR3 has 12 residues. The V segment lost 5 bases and the J segment 7 bases; nucleotides outside the gene matches: 2. Germline V gene data show CDR1 as MDHEN and CDR2 as SYDVKM. The V and J genes are TRBV28 and TRBJ1-2, with 9 bases aligning to TRBD1. This sequence originates from a man in his sixties in a cohort sampled during active COVID-19. Material for sequencing was peripheral blood. This chain's CDR3 is CASSRTGVGYTF. CDR3 sequence (DNA): TGTGCCAGCAGTCGGACAGGGGTTGGCTACACCTTC.